The next 5 T cell receptor beta chains were all read from a single sample in a study of blood T cell repertoires in COVID-19. Sequencing was performed with immunoSEQ multiplex PCR; in TCRdb, only in-frame clones are kept and a portion is missing. The data show approximately 350,000 clones, about nine tenths seen once. Sequenced sample: peripheral blood. The receptors stem from a woman in her 70s with COVID-19, enrolled during active disease.

Details on this clone: The identical CDR3 is also encoded by other nucleotide sequences in the sample. V gene TRBV27 combines with J gene TRBJ1-5, with TRBD1 matching 7 bases. Germline V gene sequence: CDR1 MNHEY, CDR2 SMNVEV (reference sequence). V lost 5 bases to trimming and J lost 4 bases; unmatched junction nucleotides: 5. This CDR3 is built from 14 residues. The CDR3 DNA is TGTGCCAGCAGTCCTGCAGGGGGAAATCAGCCCCAGCATTTT. It is translated as CASSPAGGNQPQHF.

The chain links TRBV28 to TRBJ2-7, with D perhaps matching TRBD1 (5 bases). V lost 6 bases to trimming and J lost 4 bases, with 10 bases between them. Germline lookup yields CDR1 MDHEN and CDR2 SYDVKM. This CDR3 is 12 amino acids long. CDR3 coding DNA: TGTGCCAGCAGCACAGGTTCTTACGAGCAGTACTTC. Its translation: CASSTGSYEQYF.

The chain recombines TRBV7-9 with TRBJ1-5; D remains ambiguous. V was pared by 3 bases and J by 0 bases, with 6 bases between. The CDR3 is made up of 14 amino acids. CDR1 and CDR2 from the germline V gene are SEHNR and FQNEAQ (reference sequence). In nucleotides, the CDR3 is TGTGCCAGCAGCTTTCCGGGTAGCAATCAGCCCCAGCATTTT. Translating it yields CASSFPGSNQPQHF. Filled out from reference TRBV7-9 and TRBJ1-5, the complete variable domain reads DTGVSQNPRHKITKRGQNVTFRCDPISEHNRLYWYRQTLGQGPEFLTYFQNEAQLEKSRLLSDRFSAERPKGSFSTLEIQRTEQGDSAMYLCASSFPGSNQPQHFGDGTRLSIL.

As to this clone: Other DNA variants within this sample encode the same CDR3. The gene calls are TRBV30 and TRBJ1-1; possible D gene TRBD1, 5 bases. Trimming left V 5 bases short and J 1 base short, with 11 bases between. The CDR3 is made up of 13 amino acids. Germline V gene sequence: CDR1 GTSNPN, CDR2 SVGIG (reference sequence). CDR3 DNA: TGTGCCTGGGCCCTTACAGGGAACACTGAAGCTTTCTTT. The encoded protein is CAWALTGNTEAFF.

This clone was counted only a few times. V gene TRBV5-1 combines with J gene TRBJ2-7, with TRBD1 matching over 7 bases. Germline assignment: CDR1 SGHRS and CDR2 YFSETQ. This CDR3 has 14 residues. V shed 2 bases, J shed 2 bases, and the junction held 4 bases outside the gene matches. CDR3 sequence reads: CASSFTGDAYEQYF. As DNA, the CDR3 is TGCGCCAGCAGCTTTACAGGGGACGCCTACGAGCAGTACTTC.